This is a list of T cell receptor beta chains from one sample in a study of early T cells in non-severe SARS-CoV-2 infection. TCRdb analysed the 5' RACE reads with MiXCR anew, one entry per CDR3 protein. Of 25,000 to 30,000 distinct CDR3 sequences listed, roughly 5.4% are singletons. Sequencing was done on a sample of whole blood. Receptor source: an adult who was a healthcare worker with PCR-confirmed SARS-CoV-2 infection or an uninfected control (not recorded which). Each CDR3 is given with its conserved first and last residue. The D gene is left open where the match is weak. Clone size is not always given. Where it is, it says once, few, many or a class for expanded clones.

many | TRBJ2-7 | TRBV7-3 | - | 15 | CASSPTGTRSYEQYF | TGTGCCAGCAGCCCAACGGGAACCCGATCCTACGAGCAGTACTTC
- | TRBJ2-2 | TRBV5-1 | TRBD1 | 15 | CASSLRDRAPGELFF | TGCGCCAGCAGCTTGAGGGACAGGGCGCCCGGGGAGCTGTTTTTT
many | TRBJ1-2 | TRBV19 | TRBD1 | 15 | CASNGGTGSNYGYTF | TGTGCCAGTAACGGCGGGACAGGTTCTAACTATGGCTACACCTTC
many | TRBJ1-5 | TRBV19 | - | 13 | CASSITDSQPQHF | TGTGCCAGTAGTATTACAGACAGTCAGCCCCAGCATTTT
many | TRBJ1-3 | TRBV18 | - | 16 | CASSPPRTAAGNTIYF | TGTGCCAGCTCACCCCCGCGGACAGCAGCTGGAAACACCATATATTTT
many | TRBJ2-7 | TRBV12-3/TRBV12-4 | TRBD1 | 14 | CASSPGTGIYEQYF | TGTGCCAGCAGTCCAGGGACAGGAATCTACGAGCAGTACTTC
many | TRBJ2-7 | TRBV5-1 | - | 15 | CASSFSSLSGYEQYF | TGCGCCAGCAGCTTTTCGAGTTTAAGCGGTTACGAGCAGTACTTC
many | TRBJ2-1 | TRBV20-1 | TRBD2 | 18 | CSASTGLAGSFSYNEQFF | TGCAGTGCTAGTACAGGACTAGCGGGAAGTTTCTCCTACAATGAGCAGTTCTTC
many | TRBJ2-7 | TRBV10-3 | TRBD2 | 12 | CAISGSGNEQYF | TGTGCCATCAGTGGTAGCGGGAACGAGCAGTACTTC
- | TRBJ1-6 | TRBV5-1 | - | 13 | CASGRDLDSPLHF | TGCGCCAGCGGCAGGGACTTGGATTCACCCCTCCACTTT
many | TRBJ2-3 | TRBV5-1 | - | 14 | CASSIFSAGDTQYF | TGCGCCAGCAGCATCTTCAGTGCCGGGGATACGCAGTATTTT
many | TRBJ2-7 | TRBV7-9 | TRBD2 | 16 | CASSVGLAGQTYEQYF | TGTGCCAGCAGCGTGGGACTAGCGGGACAAACCTACGAGCAGTACTTC
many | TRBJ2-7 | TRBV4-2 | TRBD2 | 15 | CASSDGAGASYEQYF | TGTGCCAGCAGCGACGGGGCGGGAGCATCGTACGAGCAGTACTTC
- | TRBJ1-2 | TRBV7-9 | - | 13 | CASSLTPYYGYTF | TGTGCCAGCAGCTTAACTCCATACTATGGCTACACCTTC
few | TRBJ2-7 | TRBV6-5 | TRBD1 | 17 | CASSYVIQGAKTYEQYF | TGTGCCAGCAGTTATGTAATCCAGGGGGCGAAGACCTACGAGCAGTACTTC
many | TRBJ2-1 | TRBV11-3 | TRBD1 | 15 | CASTKTGIDYNEQFF | TGTGCCAGCACCAAGACAGGGATCGACTACAATGAGCAGTTCTTC
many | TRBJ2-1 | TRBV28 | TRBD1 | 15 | CASSLVGQGQNEQFF | TGTGCCAGCAGTTTGGTAGGACAGGGTCAAAATGAGCAGTTCTTC
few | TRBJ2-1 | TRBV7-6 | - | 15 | CASSDDRNRYNEQFF | TGTGCCAGCAGCGACGACAGAAACCGCTACAATGAGCAGTTCTTC
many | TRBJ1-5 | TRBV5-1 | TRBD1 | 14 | CASSLGTAGQPQHF | TGCGCCAGCAGCCTCGGGACAGCGGGGCAGCCCCAGCATTTT
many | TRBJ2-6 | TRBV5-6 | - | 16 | CASSPLASSGANVLTF | TGTGCCAGCAGCCCCCTGGCTAGCTCTGGGGCCAACGTCCTGACTTTC
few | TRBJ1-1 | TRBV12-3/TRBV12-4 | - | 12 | CASFLGVTEAFF | TGTGCCAGCTTCCTTGGGGTCACTGAAGCTTTCTTT
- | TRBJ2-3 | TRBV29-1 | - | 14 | CSVDQGSITDTQYF | TGCAGCGTTGATCAGGGTAGTATTACAGATACGCAGTATTTT
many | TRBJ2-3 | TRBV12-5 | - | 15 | CASGPPGLKTDTQYF | TGTGCTAGTGGCCCACCGGGACTTAAAACAGATACGCAGTATTTT
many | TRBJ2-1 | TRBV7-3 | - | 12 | CASSLQGNEQFF | TGTGCCAGCAGCTTACAAGGGAATGAGCAGTTCTTC
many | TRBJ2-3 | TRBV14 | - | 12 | CASRYVGDPQYF | TGTGCCAGCCGCTACGTAGGGGATCCGCAGTATTTT
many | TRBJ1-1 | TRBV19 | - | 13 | CASSITVNTEAFF | TGTGCCAGTAGTATCACGGTGAACACTGAAGCTTTCTTT
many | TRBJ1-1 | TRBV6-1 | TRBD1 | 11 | CASSESRDREF | TGTGCCAGCAGTGAAAGTCGGGACAGGGAATTT
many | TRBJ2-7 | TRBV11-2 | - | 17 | CASSLDPPQGPRYEQYF | TGTGCCAGCAGCTTAGATCCCCCCCAGGGCCCTCGATACGAGCAGTACTTC
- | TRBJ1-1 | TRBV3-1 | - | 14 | CASSLKGGGTEAFF | TGTGCCAGCAGCCTAAAGGGGGGCGGCACTGAAGCTTTCTTT
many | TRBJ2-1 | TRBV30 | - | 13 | CAWTQSPGVTQFF | TGTGCCTGGACCCAATCACCAGGGGTTACTCAGTTCTTC
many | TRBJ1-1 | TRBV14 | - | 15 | CASSRLTTGNTEAFF | TGTGCCAGCAGCCGCCTAACTACAGGGAACACTGAAGCTTTCTTT
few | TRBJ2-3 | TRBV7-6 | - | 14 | CASSAGLTTDTQYF | TGTGCCAGCAGCGCAGGGTTAACGACAGATACGCAGTATTTT
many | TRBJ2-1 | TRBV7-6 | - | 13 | CASSSDWTNEQFF | TGTGCCAGCAGTTCGGACTGGACCAATGAGCAGTTCTTC
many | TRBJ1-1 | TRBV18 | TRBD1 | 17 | CASSASRDRDMNTEAFF | TGTGCCAGCTCAGCTTCCCGGGACAGAGACATGAACACTGAAGCTTTCTTT
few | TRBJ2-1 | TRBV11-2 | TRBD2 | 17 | CASSSSVAGGSYNEQFF | TGTGCCAGCAGCTCCTCCGTAGCGGGAGGCTCCTACAATGAGCAGTTCTTC
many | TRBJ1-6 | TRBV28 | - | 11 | CASSPNSPLHF | TGTGCCAGCAGTCCTAATTCACCCCTCCACTTT
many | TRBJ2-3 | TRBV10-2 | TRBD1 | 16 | CASSETRQGWTDTQYF | TGCGCCAGCAGTGAGACTAGACAGGGTTGGACAGATACGCAGTATTTT
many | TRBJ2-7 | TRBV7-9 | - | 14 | CASTRPLADYEQYF | TGTGCCAGCACCCGTCCGCTAGCAGACTACGAGCAGTACTTC
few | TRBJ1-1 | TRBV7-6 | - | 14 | CASSLRTMNTEAFF | TGTGCCAGCAGCTTGAGGACGATGAACACTGAAGCTTTCTTT
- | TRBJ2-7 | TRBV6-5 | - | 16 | CASSYGTGHRSYEQYF | TGTGCCAGCAGTTACGGGACGGGACATCGTTCCTACGAGCAGTACTTC
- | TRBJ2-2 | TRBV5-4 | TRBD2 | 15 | CASSLTGGGTGELFF | TGTGCCAGCAGCTTGACGGGGGGAGGCACCGGGGAGCTGTTTTTT
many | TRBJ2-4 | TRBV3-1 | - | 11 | CASSHVNIQYF | TGTGCCAGCAGCCACGTGAACATTCAGTACTTC
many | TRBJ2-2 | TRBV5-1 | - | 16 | CASSLAWAGETGELFF | TGCGCCAGCAGCTTGGCTTGGGCAGGAGAAACCGGGGAGCTGTTTTTT
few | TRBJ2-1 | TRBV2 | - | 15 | CASTRIVVLGNEQFF | TGTGCCAGCACTCGAATTGTCGTCCTGGGAAATGAGCAGTTCTTC
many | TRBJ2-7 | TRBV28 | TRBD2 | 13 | CASTRGGAYEQYF | TGTGCCAGCACCCGGGGAGGGGCCTACGAGCAGTACTTC
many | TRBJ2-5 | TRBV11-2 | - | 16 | CASSSDEYRARETQYF | TGTGCCAGCAGCTCTGACGAATACAGGGCCCGTGAGACCCAGTACTTC
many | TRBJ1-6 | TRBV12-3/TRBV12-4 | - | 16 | CASSLESGPGNSPLHF | TGTGCCAGCAGTTTAGAATCGGGGCCTGGGAATTCACCCCTCCACTTT
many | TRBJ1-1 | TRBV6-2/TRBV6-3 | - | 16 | CASSYGVRVMNTEAFF | TGTGCCAGCAGTTACGGGGTGAGGGTCATGAACACTGAAGCTTTCTTT
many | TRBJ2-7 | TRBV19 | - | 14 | CASSPRDNSYEQYF | TGTGCCAGTAGCCCCCGGGACAACTCCTACGAGCAGTACTTC
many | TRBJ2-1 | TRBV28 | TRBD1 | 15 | CASSFWTGGQGEQFF | TGTGCCAGCAGTTTTTGGACAGGGGGCCAGGGTGAGCAGTTCTTC
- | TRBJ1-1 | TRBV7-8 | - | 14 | CASSSRTDDTEAFF | TGTGCCAGCAGCTCGAGGACCGACGACACTGAAGCTTTCTTT
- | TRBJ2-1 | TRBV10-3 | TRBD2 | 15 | CAISEPSGSFSEQFF | TGTGCCATCAGTGAACCTAGCGGGAGTTTCAGTGAGCAGTTCTTC
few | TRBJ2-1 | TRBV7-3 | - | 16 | CASSLAGSKRNNEQFF | TGTGCCAGCAGTTTAGCCGGGAGTAAGAGGAACAATGAGCAGTTCTTC
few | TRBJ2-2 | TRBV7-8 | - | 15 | CASSTLRLRAGELFF | TGTGCCAGCAGTACACTGCGACTCCGCGCCGGGGAGCTGTTTTTT
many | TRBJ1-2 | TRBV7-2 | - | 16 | CASSATSGASLYGYTF | TGTGCCAGCAGCGCAACGTCAGGGGCGAGCCTCTATGGCTACACCTTC